These 9 T cell receptor beta chains came from one sample sequenced in a study of T cell changes during pregnancy in multiple sclerosis. The protocol was immunoSEQ multiplex PCR, while the TCRdb copy is restricted to in-frame clones and leaves out a portion. The sample lists about 36,000 clones, about 88% occurring once. The sequencing here drew on CD4+ T cells from peripheral blood mononuclear cells, taken in the first trimester of pregnancy. The receptors stem from a female donor with multiple sclerosis, enrolled in a pregnancy study.

The V and J genes are TRBV5-1 and TRBJ2-1; weak D call: TRBD2 (5 bases). Trimming left V 4 bases short and J 0 bases short, with 11 bases between. CDR1 SGHRS and CDR2 YFSETQ come from the germline V gene. This CDR3 region has 15 residues. The CDR3 loop is CASSPGLSSYNEQFF. For the CDR3, the DNA is TGCGCCAGCAGCCCCGGACTTTCCTCCTACAATGAGCAGTTCTTC.

The gene calls are TRBV5-1 and TRBJ2-7; D is perhaps TRBD1 (5 bases). CDR1 is SGHRS, CDR2 YFSETQ, per germline. V lost 5 bases and J lost 5, with 11 bases in between. The CDR3 is 12 residues long. The CDR3 reads CASSSQGNEQYF. The CDR3 bases are TGCGCCAGCAGTAGCCAGGGCAACGAGCAGTACTTC.

The genes are TRBV7-2 and TRBJ1-5; no clear D gene. In germline, CDR1 is SGHTA, CDR2 FQGNSA. Trimming stripped 5 bases from V and 1 base from J, with 15 bases between. The CDR3 is made up of 16 amino acids. CDR3 residues: CASSPRSGPSNQPQHF. The CDR3, as DNA: TGTGCCAGCAGCCCCCGATCGGGTCCAAGCAATCAGCCCCAGCATTTT. The full variable domain, with the rest looked up from reference TRBV7-2 and TRBJ1-5, is GAGVSQSPSNKVTEKGKDVELRCDPISGHTALYWYRQSLGQGLEFLIYFQGNSAPDKSGLPSDRFSAERTGGSVSTLTIQRTQQEDSAVYLCASSPRSGPSNQPQHFGDGTRLSIL.

V gene TRBV15 combines with J gene TRBJ1-1, with D hard to call. Trimming removed 4 bases at V and 5 bases at J, with 11 bases between. Germline V lookup: CDR1 LNHNV, CDR2 YYDKDF (reference sequence). CDR3 size: 13 residues. The CDR3 bases are TGTGCCACCAGCACCGCAGCGAAGACTGAAGCTTTCTTT. Translating gives CATSTAAKTEAFF.

The V and J genes are TRBV9 and TRBJ2-7, with TRBD2 matching over 7 bases. Germline CDR1 SGDLS, CDR2 YYNGEE. The CDR3 is 16 residues long. The V segment lost 4 bases and the J segment 6 bases; nucleotides outside the gene matches: 16. Written as DNA, the CDR3 is TGTGCCAGCAGCCCCCGGTCTCAGAGCGGGAATGGCGAGCAGTACTTC. Amino acid sequence: CASSPRSQSGNGEQYF.

The table lists this clone with a few counts. The CDR3 protein is CASGLGPPESYEQYF. Written as DNA, the CDR3 is TGTGCCAGCGGACTCGGGCCTCCGGAGTCCTACGAGCAGTACTTC. J is TRBJ2-7 and V is TRBV6-5; perhaps TRBD2 as D (5 bases). The germline gives CDR1 MNHEY, CDR2 SVGAGI. Trimming left V 8 bases short and J 1 base short, with 18 bases between. There are 15 residues in the CDR3.

V usage is TRBV28 and J usage is TRBJ1-4; TRBD1 matches at 7 bases. The CDR3 is 14 amino acids. Germline V gene sequence: CDR1 MDHEN, CDR2 SYDVKM. Trimming at V came to 6 bases and at J to 6 bases, leaving 7 bases not matched to a gene. CDR3 sequence reads: CASSSGDRDEKLFF. The CDR3 coding sequence is TGTGCCAGCAGCTCAGGAGACAGGGATGAAAAACTGTTTTTT.

V gene TRBV5-4 combines with J gene TRBJ2-1; 9 nucleotides agree with TRBD1. V was pared by 4 bases and J by 10 bases, with 12 bases of the junction left unmatched. The CDR3 runs 15 residues. In germline, CDR1 is SGHNT, CDR2 YYREEE (reference sequence). The CDR3 sequence: CASSPGTGLMGEQFF. The CDR3 DNA reads as TGTGCCAGCAGCCCCGGGACAGGGTTGATGGGGGAGCAGTTCTTC.

Details on this clone: The sample has other DNA sequences that encode this CDR3 too. This rearrangement joins TRBV19 to TRBJ2-2; 9 nucleotides agree with TRBD1. Unmatched junction bases numbered 2, after V lost 6 bases and J lost 3 bases. This CDR3 has 14 residues. The germline gives CDR1 LNHDA, CDR2 SQIVND (reference sequence). This CDR3 is CASRDRGDTGELFF. The CDR3 DNA reads TGTGCCAGTAGGGACAGGGGCGACACCGGGGAGCTGTTTTTT.